These T cell receptor beta chains were read from a single sample in a study of T cell responses to AZD1222 COVID-19 vaccine. Data came from immunoSEQ multiplex PCR; TCRdb stores just in-frame clones and leaves some out. The data contain 150,000 to 200,000 clones, roughly 87% of them singletons. Sequenced here: peripheral blood, sampled 28 days after the second AZD1222 dose. All receptors come from an adult who received the AZD1222 COVID-19 vaccine. Both conserved end residues are trimmed from each CDR3.

v_call: TRBV25-1
cdr3_aa: ASATGTRPMSDTQY

v_call: TRBV6-2/TRBV6-3
cdr3_aa: ASSRPGQIQETQY

v_call: TRBV9
cdr3_aa: ASSVGLAGGIDNEQF

v_call: TRBV19
cdr3_aa: ASSISSHPYEQY

v_call: TRBV28
cdr3_aa: ASRKARGGTEAF

v_call: TRBV5-1
cdr3_aa: ASSLTTMNTEAF

v_call: TRBV6-2/TRBV6-3
cdr3_aa: ASSPSWDQPQH

v_call: TRBV7-2
cdr3_aa: ASNLGRNQPQH

v_call: TRBV28
cdr3_aa: ASSYEPTLPLH

v_call: TRBV7-3
cdr3_aa: ASSFAGNYGYT

v_call: TRBV2
cdr3_aa: ASRVQVNQPQH

v_call: TRBV19
cdr3_aa: ASSGGYSGANVLT

v_call: TRBV6-5
cdr3_aa: ASRAGQGSDEKLF

v_call: TRBV11-1
cdr3_aa: ASSSDRNTEAF

v_call: TRBV5-4
cdr3_aa: ASSPIAGGPETQY

v_call: TRBV7-2
cdr3_aa: ASSRTGTGVENARNEQF

v_call: TRBV6-5
cdr3_aa: ASRSTGGPTDTQY

v_call: TRBV19
cdr3_aa: ASTVNRNTGELF